These T cell receptor beta chains were read from a single sample in a study of cytomegalovirus exposure and HLA in healthy donors. Assay: immunoSEQ multiplex PCR; the TCRdb copy retains only in-frame clones and omits some. The profile shows 200,000 to 250,000 clones, about 74% of them singletons. The source material was PBMCs. The receptors were sampled from a middle-aged man in good health and CMV-seronegative. Each CDR3 is given with its conserved first and last residue. Each record gives: D gene, V gene, J gene, clone size, CDR3 DNA, CDR3 protein. A D gene is named only where the DNA matches it firmly. Clone size appears in some rows only: once, few, many, or a class for an expanded clone.

>.|TRBV7-9|TRBJ2-3|few
TGTGCCAGCAGCTTAGACCGGAGCCTAGATACGCAGTATTTT
CASSLDRSLDTQYF
>.|TRBV19|TRBJ1-6|.
TGTGCCAGTAAGATAGTTGGGGGGGTTTCACCCCTCCACTTT
CASKIVGGVSPLHF
>.|TRBV9|TRBJ2-1|.
TGTGCCAGCAGCGTAGAAGCGGGTTACAATGAGCAGTTCTTC
CASSVEAGYNEQFF
>.|TRBV4-1|TRBJ1-4|.
TGCGCCAGCAGCCAAGACCAGGGACTACTAGGGAAACTGTTTTTT
CASSQDQGLLGKLFF
>TRBD1|TRBV27|TRBJ2-2|.
TGTGCCAGCAGTTCCCACGCGGACAGGCTACACACCGGGGAGCTGTTTTTT
CASSSHADRLHTGELFF
>.|TRBV28|TRBJ1-5|.
TGTGCCAGCCGTCGGTCTGATCAGCCCCAGCATTTT
CASRRSDQPQHF
>.|TRBV7-7|TRBJ2-2|.
TGTGCCAGCAGCTTAGGCAGGGGAGCCGGGGAGCTGTTTTTT
CASSLGRGAGELFF
>TRBD1|TRBV28|TRBJ1-4|.
TGTGCCAGCAGTTTAGGGGCAGGGGGCAGTGAAAAACTGTTTTTT
CASSLGAGGSEKLFF
>.|TRBV7-9|TRBJ1-1|.
TGTTCCAGCAGCTTCCAGGGGTGGAACACTGAAGCTTTCTTT
CSSSFQGWNTEAFF
>.|TRBV4-1|TRBJ1-5|.
TGCGCCAGCAGCCAAGATCCAGGAGGATATAGTAGCAATCAGCCCCAGCATTTT
CASSQDPGGYSSNQPQHF
>.|TRBV4-3|TRBJ1-1|.
TGCGCCAGCAGCCTGACAGTGAACACTGAAGCTTTCTTT
CASSLTVNTEAFF
>.|TRBV10-2|TRBJ2-5|.
TGCGCCAGCAGTGGTTGGGCCCAAGAGACCCAGTACTTC
CASSGWAQETQYF
>TRBD1|TRBV19|TRBJ1-5|.
TGTGCCAGTATCGGGACAGGGGGCGCGAGCAATCAGCCCCAGCATTTT
CASIGTGGASNQPQHF
>TRBD1|TRBV27|TRBJ1-1|few
TGTGCCAGCAGTTTATCCCAGGGGGGCACTGAAGCTTTCTTT
CASSLSQGGTEAFF
>.|TRBV28|TRBJ1-6|.
TGTGCTGAAGGGAGCTCCTATAATTCACCCCTCCACTTT
CAEGSSYNSPLHF
>.|TRBV25-1|TRBJ1-4|once
TGTGCCAGCAGTGCGGCTTTATCCAGGACTAATGAAAAACTGTTTTTT
CASSAALSRTNEKLFF
>TRBD1|TRBV11-2|TRBJ1-5|.
TGTGCCAGCAGCTTAGGGCCATTAGGGGGCCCTTATAGCAATCAGCCCCAGCATTTT
CASSLGPLGGPYSNQPQHF
>.|TRBV30|TRBJ2-1|.
TGTGCCTGGAGTGTAATCCAGAGGAGTGAGCAGTTCTTC
CAWSVIQRSEQFF
>.|TRBV10-3|TRBJ1-2|.
TGTGCCGTAACCGGGTCACCCGATGGCTACACCTTC
CAVTGSPDGYTF
>TRBD1|TRBV9|TRBJ2-1|.
TGTGCCAGCAGCCTAGACAGGGGGCGGTACAATGAGCAGTTCTTC
CASSLDRGRYNEQFF
>.|TRBV7-8|TRBJ1-5|.
TGTGCCAGCAGCGCCACGACAGGTCAGCCCCAGCATTTT
CASSATTGQPQHF
>.|TRBV4-3|TRBJ2-7|once
TGCGCCAGCAGCCAAGATCGGGGTTACGAGCAGTACTTC
CASSQDRGYEQYF
>.|TRBV28|TRBJ2-7|.
TGTGCCAGCAGTTTCGGGTACTCCTACGAGCAGTACTTC
CASSFGYSYEQYF